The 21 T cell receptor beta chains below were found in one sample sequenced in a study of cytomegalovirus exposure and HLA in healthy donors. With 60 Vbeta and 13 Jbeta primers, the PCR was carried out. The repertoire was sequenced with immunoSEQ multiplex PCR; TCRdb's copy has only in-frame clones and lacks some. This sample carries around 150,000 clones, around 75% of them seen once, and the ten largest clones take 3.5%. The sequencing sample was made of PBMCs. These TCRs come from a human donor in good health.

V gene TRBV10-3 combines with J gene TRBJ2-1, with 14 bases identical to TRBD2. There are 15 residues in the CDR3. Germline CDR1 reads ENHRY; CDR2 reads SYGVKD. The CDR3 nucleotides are TGTGCTCACAGTGCGGGGACTAGCGGGGGAAACGAGCAGTTCTTC. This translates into CAHSAGTSGGNEQFF.

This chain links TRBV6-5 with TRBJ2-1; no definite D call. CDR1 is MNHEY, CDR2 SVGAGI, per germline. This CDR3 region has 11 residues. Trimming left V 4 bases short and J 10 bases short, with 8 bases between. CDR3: CASSFLTEQFF. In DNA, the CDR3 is TGTGCCAGCAGTTTCTTGACAGAGCAGTTCTTC.

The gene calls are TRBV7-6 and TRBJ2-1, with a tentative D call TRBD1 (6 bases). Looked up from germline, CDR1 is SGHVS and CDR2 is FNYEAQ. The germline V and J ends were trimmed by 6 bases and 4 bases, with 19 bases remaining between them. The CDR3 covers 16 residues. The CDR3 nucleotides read TGTGCCAGCAGTCCCCTGGGACACCGACCTTACAATGAGCAGTTCTTC. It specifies CASSPLGHRPYNEQFF.

The CDR3 region is CATGTSWDNEQFF. The CDR3 nucleotides read TGTGCCACCGGGACTAGCTGGGACAATGAGCAGTTCTTC. The V call is TRBV27, the J call TRBJ2-1, with TRBD2 matching over 9 bases. The CDR3 loop spans 13 amino acids. The V and J ends lost 10 bases and 5 bases, in that order; junction bases with no gene match: 6. The germline CDR1 and CDR2 sequences are MNHEY and SMNVEV (reference sequence).

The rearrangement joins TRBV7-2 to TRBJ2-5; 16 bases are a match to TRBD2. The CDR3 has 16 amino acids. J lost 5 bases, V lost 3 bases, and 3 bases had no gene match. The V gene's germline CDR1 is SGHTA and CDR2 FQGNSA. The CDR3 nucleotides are TGTGCCAGCAGCTTGGGACTAGCGGGAGGGTTGGAGACCCAGTACTTC. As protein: CASSLGLAGGLETQYF.

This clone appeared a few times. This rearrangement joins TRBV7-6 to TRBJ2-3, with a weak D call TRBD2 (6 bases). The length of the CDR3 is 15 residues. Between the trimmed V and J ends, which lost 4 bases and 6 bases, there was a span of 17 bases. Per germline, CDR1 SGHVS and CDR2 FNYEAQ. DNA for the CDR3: TGTGCCAGCAGCTCCAGAATGGACTATTTGGATACGCAGTATTTT. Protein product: CASSSRMDYLDTQYF.

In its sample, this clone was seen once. CDR3 in DNA: TGTGCCAGCAGTCTATCACGGACAGGGTCCTACGAGCAGTACTTC. Its translation: CASSLSRTGSYEQYF. The V and J genes are TRBV6-1 and TRBJ2-7; TRBD1 matches at 8 bases. V trimming: 5 bases; J trimming: 1 base; junction bases outside the gene matches: 7. CDR1 and CDR2 (germline): MNHNS, SASEGT. The CDR3 length is 15 residues.

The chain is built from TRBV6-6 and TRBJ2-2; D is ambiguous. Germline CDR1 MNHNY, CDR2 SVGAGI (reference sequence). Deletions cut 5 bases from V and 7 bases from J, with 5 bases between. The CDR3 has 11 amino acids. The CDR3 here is CASSLFGELFF. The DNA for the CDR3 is TGTGCCAGCAGTCTTTTCGGGGAGCTGTTTTTT.

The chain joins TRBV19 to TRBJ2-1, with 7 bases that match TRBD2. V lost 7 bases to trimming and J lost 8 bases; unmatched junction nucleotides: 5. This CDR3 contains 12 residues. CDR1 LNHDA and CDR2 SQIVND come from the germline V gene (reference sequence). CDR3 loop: CASKPGGDEQFF. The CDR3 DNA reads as TGTGCCAGTAAACCGGGAGGCGATGAGCAGTTCTTC.

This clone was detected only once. The chain's CDR3 is CASSMGGVIGNQPQHF. Here the CDR3 DNA reads TGTGCCAGTAGTATGGGAGGGGTGATAGGCAATCAGCCCCAGCATTTT. This chain joins TRBV19 and TRBJ1-5; TRBD1 might be the D (5 bases). V was clipped by 3 bases and J by 2 bases, with 14 bases between them. The CDR3 length is 16 residues. Per germline, CDR1 LNHDA and CDR2 SQIVND (reference sequence). Together with reference TRBV19 and TRBJ1-5, the CDR3 gives the full variable domain: DGGITQSPKYLFRKEGQNVTLSCEQNLNHDAMYWYRQDPGQGLRLIYYSQIVNDFQKGDIAEGYSVSREKKESFPLTVTSAQKNPTAFYLCASSMGGVIGNQPQHFGDGTRLSIL.

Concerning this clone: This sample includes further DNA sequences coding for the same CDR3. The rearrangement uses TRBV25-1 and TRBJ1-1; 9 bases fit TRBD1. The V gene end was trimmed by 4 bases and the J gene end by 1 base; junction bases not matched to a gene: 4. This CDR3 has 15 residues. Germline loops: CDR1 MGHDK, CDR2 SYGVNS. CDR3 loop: CASSGTGAGNTEAFF. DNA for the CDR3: TGTGCCAGCAGTGGGACAGGGGCCGGGAACACTGAAGCTTTCTTT.

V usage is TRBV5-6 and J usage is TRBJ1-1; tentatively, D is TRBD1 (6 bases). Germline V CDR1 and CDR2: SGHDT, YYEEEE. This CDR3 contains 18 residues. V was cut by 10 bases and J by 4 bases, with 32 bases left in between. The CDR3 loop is CAAFEWGRQGAEGTEAFF. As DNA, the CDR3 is TGTGCCGCCTTCGAGTGGGGGCGTCAGGGCGCCGAGGGCACTGAAGCTTTCTTT.

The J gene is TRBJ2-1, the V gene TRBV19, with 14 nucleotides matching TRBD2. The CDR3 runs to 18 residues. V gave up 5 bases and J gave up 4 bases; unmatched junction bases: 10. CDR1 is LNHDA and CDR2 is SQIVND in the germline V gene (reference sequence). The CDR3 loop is CASSSSGTSGGLYNEQFF. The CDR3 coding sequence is TGTGCCAGTAGTTCTTCCGGGACTAGCGGGGGCCTGTACAATGAGCAGTTCTTC.

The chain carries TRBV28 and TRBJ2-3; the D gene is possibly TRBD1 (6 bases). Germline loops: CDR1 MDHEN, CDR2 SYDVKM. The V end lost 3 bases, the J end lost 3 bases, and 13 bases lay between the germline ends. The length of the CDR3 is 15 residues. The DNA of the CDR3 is TGTGCCAGCAGTTTGGGGACATACGAAACAGATACGCAGTATTTT. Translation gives CASSLGTYETDTQYF.

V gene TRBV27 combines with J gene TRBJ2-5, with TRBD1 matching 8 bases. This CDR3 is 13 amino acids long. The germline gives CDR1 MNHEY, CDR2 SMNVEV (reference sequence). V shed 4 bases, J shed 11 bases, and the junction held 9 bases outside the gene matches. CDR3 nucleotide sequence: TGTGCCAGCAGTTGGCAGGGGGCGAGGGAGCAGTACTTC. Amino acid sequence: CASSWQGAREQYF.

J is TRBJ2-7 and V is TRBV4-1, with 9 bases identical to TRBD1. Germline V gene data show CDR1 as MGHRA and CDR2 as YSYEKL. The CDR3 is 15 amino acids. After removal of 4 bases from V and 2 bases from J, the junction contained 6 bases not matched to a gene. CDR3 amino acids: CASSPRTGAPYEQYF. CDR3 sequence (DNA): TGCGCCAGCAGCCCACGGACAGGGGCCCCCTACGAGCAGTACTTC.

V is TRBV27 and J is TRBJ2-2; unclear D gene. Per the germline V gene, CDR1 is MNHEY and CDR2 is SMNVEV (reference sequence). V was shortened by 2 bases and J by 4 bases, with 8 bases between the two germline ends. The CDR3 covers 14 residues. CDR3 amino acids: CASSLRQATGELFF. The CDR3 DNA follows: TGTGCCAGCAGTTTAAGGCAGGCCACCGGGGAGCTGTTTTTT.

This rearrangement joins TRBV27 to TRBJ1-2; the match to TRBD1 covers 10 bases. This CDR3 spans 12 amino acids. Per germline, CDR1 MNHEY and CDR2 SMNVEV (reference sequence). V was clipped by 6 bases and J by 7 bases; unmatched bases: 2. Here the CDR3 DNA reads TGTGCCAGCAGCCGACAGGGGGCTGGCTACACCTTC. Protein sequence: CASSRQGAGYTF.

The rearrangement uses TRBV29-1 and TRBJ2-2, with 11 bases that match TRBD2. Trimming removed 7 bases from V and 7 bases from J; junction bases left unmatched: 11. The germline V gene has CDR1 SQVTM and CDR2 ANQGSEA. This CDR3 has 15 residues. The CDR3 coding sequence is TGCAGCGCCGGGGGTCTAGCGGGAGGTGGCGGGGAGCTGTTTTTT. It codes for CSAGGLAGGGGELFF.

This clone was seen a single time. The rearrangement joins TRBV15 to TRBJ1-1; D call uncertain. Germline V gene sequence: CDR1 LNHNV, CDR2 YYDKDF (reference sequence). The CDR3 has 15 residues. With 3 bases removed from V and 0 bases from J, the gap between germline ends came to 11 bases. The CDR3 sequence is CATSSGDGMNTEAFF. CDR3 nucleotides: TGTGCCACCAGCAGCGGGGATGGCATGAACACTGAAGCTTTCTTT.

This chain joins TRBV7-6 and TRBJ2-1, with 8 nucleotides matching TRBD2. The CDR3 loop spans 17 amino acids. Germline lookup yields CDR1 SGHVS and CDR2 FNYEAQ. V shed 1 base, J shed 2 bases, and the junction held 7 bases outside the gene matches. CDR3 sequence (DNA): TGTGCCAGCAGCTTAGTGGCGGGAGCGGGAGCCTACAATGAGCAGTTCTTC. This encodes CASSLVAGAGAYNEQFF. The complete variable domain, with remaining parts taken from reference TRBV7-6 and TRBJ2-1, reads GAGVSQSPRYKVTKRGQDVALRCDPISGHVSLYWYRQALGQGPEFLTYFNYEAQQDKSGLPNDRFSAERPEGSISTLTIQRTEQRDSAMYRCASSLVAGAGAYNEQFFGPGTRLTVL.